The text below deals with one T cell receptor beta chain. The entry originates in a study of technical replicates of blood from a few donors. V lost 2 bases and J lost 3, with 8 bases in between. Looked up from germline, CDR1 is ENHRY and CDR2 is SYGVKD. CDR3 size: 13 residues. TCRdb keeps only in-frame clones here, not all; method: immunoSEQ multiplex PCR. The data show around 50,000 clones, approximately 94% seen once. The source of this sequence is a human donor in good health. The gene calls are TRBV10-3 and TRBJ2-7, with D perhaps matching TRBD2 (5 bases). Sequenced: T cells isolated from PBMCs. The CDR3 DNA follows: TGTGCCATCAGTGAGCGGACTTTCTACGAGCAGTACTTC. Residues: CAISERTFYEQYF.